The 15 T cell receptor beta chains in this list originate from one sample, sequenced in a study of blood T cell repertoires in COVID-19. Libraries were prepared by immunoSEQ multiplex PCR; TCRdb keeps only in-frame clonotypes and omits some of them. The sample has about 73,000 clones; 65% to 85% are singletons. Sequencing used peripheral blood. The receptors were gathered from a woman aged 55-69 years with acute or convalescent COVID-19.

This chain connects TRBV30 to TRBJ1-2, with TRBD1 matching over 7 bases. This CDR3 comprises 14 residues. J was trimmed by 2 bases and V by 0 bases; bases with no gene match: 3. The V gene's germline CDR1 is GTSNPN and CDR2 SVGIG (reference sequence). The CDR3 loop reads CAWSVGGANYGYTF. The CDR3 nucleotides read TGTGCCTGGAGTGTAGGGGGCGCGAACTATGGCTACACCTTC.

V usage is TRBV14 and J usage is TRBJ1-1, with TRBD1 as a possible D gene (6 bases). V lost 1 base and J 4 bases, leaving 13 bases between the germline ends. The germline V gene has CDR1 SGHDN and CDR2 FVKESK. There are 15 residues in the CDR3. The CDR3 DNA reads TGTGCCAGCAGCCAAGGGGCAGGCAGGGGCACTGAAGCTTTCTTT. It yields the protein CASSQGAGRGTEAFF.

The chain links TRBV12-3 or TRBV12-4 to TRBJ1-1; the D is unclear. CDR3 length equals 13 residues. Trimming took 4 bases from V and 5 from J, leaving 11 bases between them. The CDR3 nucleotides read TGTGCCAGCAGTTATCAAATTCGGACTGAAGCTTTCTTT. Amino acids: CASSYQIRTEAFF.

This chain uses TRBV18 with TRBJ2-3; TRBD1 agrees at 11 bases. Looked up from germline, CDR1 is KGHSH and CDR2 is LQKENI. There are 14 residues in the CDR3. Trimming removed 8 bases from V and 3 bases from J; junction bases left unmatched: 4. The CDR3 nucleotides are TGTGCCAGCAAGGGGACAGGGGGTACAGATACGCAGTATTTT. Translating it yields CASKGTGGTDTQYF.

This clone was observed a few times. V and J are TRBV15 and TRBJ1-5, with 8 bases that match TRBD1. The CDR3 contains 14 residues. Trimming took 2 bases from V and 5 from J; bases not matched to a gene: 2. Germline V CDR1 and CDR2: LNHNV, YYDKDF (reference sequence). The CDR3 DNA reads TGTGCCACCAGCAGAACAGGGGGAGATCAGCCCCAGCATTTT. Amino acid sequence: CATSRTGGDQPQHF.

The chain couples TRBV5-4 to TRBJ2-7; TRBD2 matches 14 bases. The CDR3 covers 19 residues. Germline V gene lookup returns CDR1 SGHNT and CDR2 YYREEE (reference sequence). V lost 3 bases and J lost 5; bases outside the gene matches: 16. The CDR3 DNA reads as TGTGCCAGCAGCTCTGACTCTTTGGGACTAGCGGGAGATTTCAACGAGCAGTACTTC. Its protein product is CASSSDSLGLAGDFNEQYF. Looking up the rest from reference TRBV5-4 and TRBJ2-7 gives the full variable domain: ETGVTQSPTHLIKTRGQQVTLRCSSQSGHNTVSWYQQALGQGPQFIFQYYREEENGRGNFPPRFSGLQFPNYSSELNVNALELDDSALYLCASSSDSLGLAGDFNEQYFGPGTRLTVT.

Details on this clone: This likely comes from a read error, as the CDR3 has no conserved phenylalanine or tryptophan at its end. J is TRBJ1-1 and V is TRBV6-2 or TRBV6-3; possible D gene TRBD1, 6 bases. V was shortened by 6 bases and J by 11 bases, with 25 bases between the two germline ends. Looked up from germline, CDR1 is MNHEY and CDR2 is SVGEGT. CDR3 size: 15 residues. The CDR3, as DNA: TGTGCCAGCAGCACCCCAACAGGGTTGGTTCTAAGGGCTTTCCTT. Encoded protein: CASSTPTGLVLRAFL.

The J gene is TRBJ1-1, the V gene TRBV19; TRBD1 matches 7 bases. Trimming cost V 5 bases and J 1 base; bases outside gene matches: 4. The CDR3 is made up of 14 amino acids. The germline gives CDR1 LNHDA, CDR2 SQIVND (reference sequence). The CDR3 region is CASSSDRRNTEAFF. CDR3 DNA: TGTGCCAGTAGTTCGGACAGGCGGAACACTGAAGCTTTCTTT.

The chain uses TRBV10-3 and TRBJ2-5; the match to TRBD2 covers 8 bases. The CDR3 spans 13 residues. CDR1 and CDR2 from the germline V gene are ENHRY and SYGVKD. Trimming took 8 bases from V and 4 from J; bases not matched to a gene: 6. CDR3 DNA: TGTGCCATCGGGCGGGAGGTGCCAGAGACCCAGTACTTC. Translating it yields CAIGREVPETQYF.

The gene calls are TRBV28 and TRBJ1-5; tentative D call: TRBD1 (6 bases). Germline CDR1 MDHEN, CDR2 SYDVKM. The CDR3 covers 16 residues. Trimming took 5 bases from V and 1 from J, leaving 15 bases between them. The CDR3 bases are TGTGCCAGCAGTCCCCCTACAGGGTCCAGCAATCAGCCCCAGCATTTT. Protein: CASSPPTGSSNQPQHF.

V and J are TRBV3-1 (or the pseudogene TRBV3-2) and TRBJ1-3; 7 bases line up with TRBD1. The V gene's germline CDR1 is LGHDT and CDR2 YNNKEL (reference sequence). V shed 1 base, J shed 2 bases, and the junction held 5 bases outside the gene matches. The CDR3 covers 16 residues. CDR3 sequence reads: CASSQGQGAAGNTIYF. The CDR3 region has the DNA TGTGCCAGCAGCCAAGGACAGGGTGCAGCTGGAAACACCATATATTTT.

This chain links TRBV11-2 with TRBJ1-2, with D perhaps TRBD1 (6 bases). Trimming removed 5 bases from V and 5 bases from J, with 12 bases in between. The CDR3 length is 13 residues. CDR1 is SGHAT, CDR2 FQNNGV, per germline. CDR3 DNA: TGTGCCAGCAGCACTACCGGACAGTATGGCTACACCTTC. Translated: CASSTTGQYGYTF. The full variable domain, with the rest looked up from reference TRBV11-2 and TRBJ1-2, is EAGVAQSPRYKIIEKRQSVAFWCNPISGHATLYWYQQILGQGPKLLIQFQNNGVVDDSQLPKDRFSAERLKGVDSTLKIQPAKLEDSAVYLCASSTTGQYGYTFGSGTRLTVV.

This clone came up once. The chain combines TRBV4-1 with TRBJ2-5; 7 bases fit TRBD2. V trimming: 0 bases; J trimming: 3 bases; junction bases outside the gene matches: 7. The CDR3 runs to 16 residues. The V gene's germline CDR1 is MGHRA and CDR2 YSYEKL. The CDR3 is CASSQDLWAGEETQYF. DNA for the CDR3: TGCGCCAGCAGCCAAGACCTTTGGGCGGGGGAAGAGACCCAGTACTTC.

This chain connects TRBV12-3 or TRBV12-4 to TRBJ1-2; D is perhaps TRBD1 (5 bases). This CDR3 has 13 residues. Trimming pared 5 bases from V and 10 bases from J, leaving 17 bases between. CDR3 sequence (DNA): TGTGCCAGCAGTCCCCTGGGCAGGGCCGTCTACACCTTC. Protein product: CASSPLGRAVYTF.

This clone was seen a few times. This rearrangement joins TRBV4-2 to TRBJ2-5; D possibly corresponds to TRBD2 (6 bases). V was pared by 4 bases and J by 5 bases, with 11 bases between. This CDR3 region has 13 residues. Looked up from germline, CDR1 is LGHNA and CDR2 is YNFKEQ. The DNA of the CDR3 is TGTGCCAGCAGCCCACTAGCAGGGGAGACCCAGTACTTC. Protein product: CASSPLAGETQYF.